The T cell receptor beta chain described here comes from a study of human T cells and chemical hapten exposure. At the level of the study: The study enrolled mostly female patients with alopecia areata, totalis or universalis.

TCRdb recomputed calls from the RACE reads with MiXCR, one row per CDR3 protein. The sample contains 95,000 to 100,000 distinct CDR3 sequences, more than 10% of which appear only once. Stated time point: pre-sensitization, week 0. Treatment specified: therapeutic diphenylcyclopropenone sensitization with weekly scalp DPC. The V gene's germline CDR1 is SQVTM and CDR2 ANQGSEA. J gave up 4 bases and V 4 bases, and 3 bases lay outside the gene matches. The CDR3 runs 12 residues. In this sample, this clonotype turned up once. This TCR was recovered from a woman aged 55-70 years with alopecia areata. Some clones in this sample may be carry-over from other donors' samples. The rearrangement joins TRBV29-1 to TRBJ1-2, with 7 positions matching TRBD1. Sample: whole blood, taken in connection with sensitization to the hapten diphenylcyclopropenone (DPC). The CDR3 reads CSVGTGTYGYTF. The CDR3 region has the DNA TGCAGCGTTGGGACAGGAACCTATGGCTACACCTTC.